The entry below describes one T cell receptor beta chain. This clone was seen just once. Its recognized antigen is unknown. Per-nucleotide qualities are absent, and no much larger clonotype sits a single base away. V is trimmed back by 5 bases and J by 1 base, and the junction contains 13 bases that no gene match accounts for. Looking up the germline V gene (reference sequence) yields CDR1 MNHEY and CDR2 SMNVEV. Its CDR3 holds 19 amino acids, cysteine through phenylalanine. Only the CDR3 portion is preserved as DNA: 57 bases, with reading frame beginning at the first base. The data originate from a study of blood T cell repertoires in COVID-19 (dated by TCRdb to 2020 to 2021). Context from the whole study: Samples from collaborators originated in the United States, Italy and Spain and spanned both the acute and convalescent phases of COVID-19. The prospective study material was composed of cDNA or gDNA derived from T cells, B-cell-depleted T cells, or PBMCs. Subjects who had been exposed to COVID-19, were actively infected with it, or had recovered from it provided the deeply sampled blood TCRbeta repertoires that made up the dataset. A freely available public database, intended as a resource for researchers studying the immune response to SARS-CoV-2, is where the repertoires were released. Samples came from the ongoing ImmuneRACE study (first 160 participants) plus 1,254 subjects from 6 global collaborators. Nearly every sample came with metadata listing a de-identified subject ID, COVID-19 status, age in years and sex. Where available, HLA class I and class II types were taken from metadata supplied by the sample provider and were not determined by assay-based typing.

Results the study describes overall, beyond this receptor: How much clinical and demographic metadata was included differed by source and by participant, and the metadata was provided uncurated.

The collaborating institutions used their own protocols to collect whole blood in K2EDTA tubes. Collaborator samples were shipped for TCRbeta analysis as frozen whole blood, isolated PBMCs, or DNA extracted from either sample type. TCRbeta CDR3 regions were amplified from genomic DNA using the immunoSEQ Assay, a bias-controlled multiplex PCR. Regarding the original processing steps: Within the assay, amplification of reference gene primers was used to estimate how many nucleated cells each sample contained. To quantify the absolute abundance of each unique TCRbeta CDR3 rearrangement, sequence reads were collapsed and filtered. For each sample, productive Simpson clonality was calculated as the square root of Simpson's diversity index across productive rearrangements. TCRdb took over this immuneACCESS table, retaining in-frame rearrangements with V and J assigned. Such tables are incomplete; in checked studies, under half of the missing clones stem from an unresolved V gene, and the remainder is unexplained. The D gene and trimming were derived from the DNA, and the V and J assignments and clone size from that table. The sample table shows hundreds of thousands of clones, and under 90% are seen once. Approximately 18% of the sample comes from the top ten.

In this chain, TRBV27 is recombined with TRBJ1-5, and 11 junction bases match TRBD1. The specimen was peripheral blood. This TCR came from a woman of 80 years or more with active or convalescent COVID-19. The DNA sequence follows: TGTGCCAGCAGTCCAACCGGGACAGGGGGATGGCGGAGCAATCAGCCCCAGCATTTT. Its product reads: CASSPTGTGGWRSNQPQHF.